A selection of T cell receptor beta chains follows, all from one sample in a study of T-cell reconstitution after alpha-beta-depleted transplantation in children. From the PCR reads, TCRdb called clonotypes with MiXCR, one entry per CDR3 protein. Among more than 450,000 distinct CDR3 sequences, around 16% were seen once, and the ten largest hold around 3.3%. Here the sequenced sample was PBMCs from the stem cell graft donor, taken from the stem cell graft. These TCRs come from a human donor who donated a stem cell graft to a child with acute lymphoblastic leukemia. CDR3s include the opening cysteine and the closing phenylalanine or tryptophan.

TRBJ2-2,TRBV15,CATRGAGGSRGGELFF
TRBJ2-7,TRBV3-1,CASSQDVAGVDEQYF
TRBJ2-7,TRBV10-2,CASSDHSAYEQYF
TRBJ2-1,TRBV10-2,CASSDLSGSKKFF
TRBJ2-1,TRBV25-1,CASSEWPHRDGTRDEQFF
TRBJ2-7,TRBV10-2,CASSEIDRAAYEQYF
TRBJ2-7,TRBV6-1,CASSEGQAPGYEQYF
TRBJ2-2,TRBV6-4,CASSASVGAGELFF
TRBJ1-1,TRBV27,CASRNDRGIAEAFF
TRBJ2-5,TRBV9,CASSVDWGETQYF
TRBJ2-5,TRBV5-1,CASSPAGQETQYF
TRBJ2-7,TRBV15,CATSRDARDEQYF
TRBJ2-5,TRBV27,CASREGRETQYF
TRBJ2-1,TRBV27,CASSFLITDEQFF
TRBJ2-1,TRBV5-1,CASSLVGESYNEQFF
TRBJ2-7,TRBV7-2,CASSFQVREHEQYF
TRBJ2-5,TRBV14,CASSQALNQETQYF
TRBJ2-1,TRBV29-1,CSVTRGEQFF
TRBJ2-2,TRBV6-6,CASNPWNRGNTGELFF
TRBJ2-7,TRBV5-1,CASSPPTGRNSYEQYF
TRBJ2-2,TRBV9,CASSVYRAGTGELFF
TRBJ2-2,TRBV5-1,CASSLGQQNTGELFF
TRBJ2-7,TRBV20-1,CSAARTSGSYEQYF
TRBJ2-1,TRBV20-1,CSARDFLAGVYNEQFF
TRBJ2-1,TRBV7-9,CASSFYGRNYNEQFF
TRBJ1-1,TRBV7-6,CASSGLNTEAFF
TRBJ2-7,TRBV4-1,CASAQRASYEQYF